The sequence of this T cell receptor (beta chain) was determined in a study of control samples from healthy donors and cancer patients. Germline values: CDR1 LGHNA, CDR2 YSLEER. The V and J ends lost 0 bases and 4 bases, in that order; junction bases with no gene match: 10. The CDR3 loop spans 18 amino acids. Profiling relied on immunoSEQ multiplex PCR, and the TCRdb table lists in-frame clones only, not all of them. The table has about 82,000 clones, around 94% seen once. The J gene is TRBJ2-2, the V gene TRBV4-3; 8 nucleotides match TRBD1. The receptor was isolated from a woman younger than 35 in good health. The sequencing input was blood. The DNA of the CDR3 is TGCGCCAGCAGCCAAGACACCTCCGACAGGGGCGTCACCGGGGAGCTGTTTTTT. Translating it yields CASSQDTSDRGVTGELFF.